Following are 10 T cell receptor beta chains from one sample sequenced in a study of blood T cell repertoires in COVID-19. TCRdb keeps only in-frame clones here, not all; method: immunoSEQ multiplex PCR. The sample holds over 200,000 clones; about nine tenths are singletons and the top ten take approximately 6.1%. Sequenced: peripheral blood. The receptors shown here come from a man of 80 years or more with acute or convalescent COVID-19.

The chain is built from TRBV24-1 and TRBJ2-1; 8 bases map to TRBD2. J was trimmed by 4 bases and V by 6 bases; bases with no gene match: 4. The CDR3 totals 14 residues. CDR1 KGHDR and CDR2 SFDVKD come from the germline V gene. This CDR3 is CATSFSGNYNEQFF. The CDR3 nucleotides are TGTGCCACCAGTTTTAGCGGGAATTACAATGAGCAGTTCTTC.

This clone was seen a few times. The CDR3 bases are TGTGCCAGCAGCCCAACGGGACTAGCGGGAGGCACCTACAATGAGCAGTTCTTC. It translates to CASSPTGLAGGTYNEQFF. This chain uses TRBV4-2 with TRBJ2-1; 15 nucleotides match TRBD2. This CDR3 has 18 amino acids. Germline CDR1 and CDR2: LGHNA and YNFKEQ. After removal of 4 bases from V and 2 bases from J, the junction contained 6 bases not matched to a gene.

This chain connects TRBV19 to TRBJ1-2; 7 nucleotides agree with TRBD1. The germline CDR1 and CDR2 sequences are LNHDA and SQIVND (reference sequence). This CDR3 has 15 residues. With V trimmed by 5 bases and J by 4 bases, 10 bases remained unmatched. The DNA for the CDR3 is TGTGCCAGTAGTCTTGGGCTGGACAGGTCCTATGGCTACACCTTC. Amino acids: CASSLGLDRSYGYTF.

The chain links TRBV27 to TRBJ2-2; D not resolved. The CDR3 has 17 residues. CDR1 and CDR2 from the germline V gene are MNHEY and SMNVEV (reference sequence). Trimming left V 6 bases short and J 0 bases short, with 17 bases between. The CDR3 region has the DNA TGTGCCAGCAGAAGACTGGTGGTCAACGCGAACACCGGGGAGCTGTTTTTT. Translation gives CASRRLVVNANTGELFF.

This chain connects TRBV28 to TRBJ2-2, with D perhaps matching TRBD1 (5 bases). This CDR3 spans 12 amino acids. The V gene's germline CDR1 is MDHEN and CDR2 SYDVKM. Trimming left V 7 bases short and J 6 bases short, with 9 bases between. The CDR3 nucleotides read TGTGCCAGCAAAGGGGTCCCCGGGGAGCTGTTTTTT. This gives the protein CASKGVPGELFF. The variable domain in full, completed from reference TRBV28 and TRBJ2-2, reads DVKVTQSSRYLVKRTGEKVFLECVQDMDHENMFWYRQDPGLGLRLIYFSYDVKMKEKGDIPEGYSVSREKKERFSLILESASTNQTSMYLCASKGVPGELFFGEGSRLTVL.

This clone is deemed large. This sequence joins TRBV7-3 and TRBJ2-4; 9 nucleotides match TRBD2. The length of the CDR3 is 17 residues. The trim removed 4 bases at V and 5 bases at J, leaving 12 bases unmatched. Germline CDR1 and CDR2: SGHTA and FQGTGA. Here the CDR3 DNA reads TGTGCCAGCAGCTCACAGGTGGCTAGCGGGACTCAAAACATTCAGTACTTC. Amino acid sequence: CASSSQVASGTQNIQYF.

The CDR3 coding sequence is TGTGCCACCAGCAGAGGGGACAGGGTGAATTCACCCCTCCACTTT. It translates to CATSRGDRVNSPLHF. The rearrangement links TRBV15 to TRBJ1-6, with 9 bases identical to TRBD1. Germline V CDR1 and CDR2: LNHNV, YYDKDF (reference sequence). The trim removed 1 base at V and 7 bases at J, leaving 2 bases unmatched. The CDR3 extends over 15 amino acids.

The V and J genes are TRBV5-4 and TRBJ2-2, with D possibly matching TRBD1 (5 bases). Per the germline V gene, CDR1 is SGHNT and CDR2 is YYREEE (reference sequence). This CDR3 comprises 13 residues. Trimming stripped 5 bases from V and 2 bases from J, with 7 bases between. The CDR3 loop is CASRTVNTGELFF. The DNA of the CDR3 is TGTGCCAGCAGGACAGTCAACACCGGGGAGCTGTTTTTT.

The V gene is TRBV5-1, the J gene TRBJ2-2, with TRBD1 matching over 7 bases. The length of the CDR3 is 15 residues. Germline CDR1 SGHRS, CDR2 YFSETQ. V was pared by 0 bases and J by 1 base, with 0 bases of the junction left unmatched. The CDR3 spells CASSLGQGNTGELFF. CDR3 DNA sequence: TGCGCCAGCAGCTTGGGACAGGGGAACACCGGGGAGCTGTTTTTT.

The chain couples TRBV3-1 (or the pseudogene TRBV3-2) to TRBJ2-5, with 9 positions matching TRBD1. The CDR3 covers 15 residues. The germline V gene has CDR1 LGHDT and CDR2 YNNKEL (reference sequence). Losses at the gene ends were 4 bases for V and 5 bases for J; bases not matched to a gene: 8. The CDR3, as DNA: TGTGCCAGCAGCCGACCCGGGACAGGGATGGAGACCCAGTACTTC. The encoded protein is CASSRPGTGMETQYF.